Detailed here is one TCR beta chain. Its antigen is currently unknown. TCRdb passed the 5' RACE reads through MiXCR, listing each CDR3 protein once. The sample consists of some 190,000 distinct CDR3 sequences, about 18% of them appearing once. Germline V CDR1 and CDR2: SNHLY, FYNNEI. V was pared by 5 bases and J by 3 bases, with 11 bases between. CDR3 length: 14 amino acids. This specimen belongs to a study of T-cell memory formation after mild COVID-19. At the level of the study: Each donor largely had its own TCR clusters. Study results and limitations: For second-wave clones that peaked at day 37, SARS-CoV-2 specificity went unverified.

Input material: PBMCs or a T cell subset sorted from them (not recorded which). This sequence joins TRBV2 and TRBJ1-5; D remains ambiguous. The sequence was obtained from an adult woman who had mild COVID-19 (a few samples of this study predate the infection). Cell type and time point are not known. The CDR3 nucleotides are TGTGCCAGCAGTAGACGACATTTCAATCAGCCCCAGCATTTT. Its protein product is CASSRRHFNQPQHF.